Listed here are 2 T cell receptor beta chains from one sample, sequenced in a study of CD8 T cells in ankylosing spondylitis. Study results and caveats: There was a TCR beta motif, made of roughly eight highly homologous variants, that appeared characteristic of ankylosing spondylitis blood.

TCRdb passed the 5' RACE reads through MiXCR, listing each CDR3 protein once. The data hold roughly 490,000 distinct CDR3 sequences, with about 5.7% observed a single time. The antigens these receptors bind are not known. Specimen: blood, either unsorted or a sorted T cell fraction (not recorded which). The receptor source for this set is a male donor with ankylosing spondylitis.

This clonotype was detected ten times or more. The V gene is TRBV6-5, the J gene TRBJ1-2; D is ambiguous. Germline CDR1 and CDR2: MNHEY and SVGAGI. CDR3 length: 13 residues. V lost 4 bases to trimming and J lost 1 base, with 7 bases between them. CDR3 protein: CASSLGYNYGYTF. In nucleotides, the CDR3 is TGTGCCAGCAGTTTGGGGTATAACTATGGCTACACCTTC.

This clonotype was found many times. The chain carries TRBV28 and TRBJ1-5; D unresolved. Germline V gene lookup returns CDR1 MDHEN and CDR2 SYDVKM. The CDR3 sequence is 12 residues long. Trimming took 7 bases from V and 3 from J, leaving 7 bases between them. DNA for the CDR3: TGTGCCAGCACCTCCTACAATCAGCCCCAGCATTTT. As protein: CASTSYNQPQHF.